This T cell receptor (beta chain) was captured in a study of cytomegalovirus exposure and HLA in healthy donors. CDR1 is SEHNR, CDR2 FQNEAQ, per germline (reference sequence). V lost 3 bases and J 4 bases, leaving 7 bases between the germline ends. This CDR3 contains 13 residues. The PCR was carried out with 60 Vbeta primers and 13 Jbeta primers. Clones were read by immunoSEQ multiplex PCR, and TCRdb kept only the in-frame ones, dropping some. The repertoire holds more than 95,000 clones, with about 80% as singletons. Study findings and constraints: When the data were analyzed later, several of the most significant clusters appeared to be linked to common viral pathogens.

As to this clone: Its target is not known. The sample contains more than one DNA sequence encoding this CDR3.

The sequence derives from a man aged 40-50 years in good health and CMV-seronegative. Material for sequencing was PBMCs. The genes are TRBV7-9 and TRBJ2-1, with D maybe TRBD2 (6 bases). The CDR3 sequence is CASSFGGYNEQFF. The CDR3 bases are TGTGCCAGCAGCTTCGGGGGATACAATGAGCAGTTCTTC.